The entry below describes one T cell receptor beta chain. The antigen remains unidentified. One junction end disagrees with the germline gene, perhaps due to a read error. Germline V gene sequence: CDR1 SGHVS, CDR2 FNYEAQ. This CDR3 is 15 amino acids long. Time point reported: week 47, end of study. The investigators gave 300 ug of mutant IDH1 20-mer peptide in each vaccine dose, together with topical imiquimod. This record belongs to a study of a mutant IDH1 vaccine in newly diagnosed glioma. Study at large: Antecedent treatment encompassed radiotherapy, temozolomide, or their combination; the majority received both. Week 35 was safety follow-up visit V12; week 47 was end-of-study visit V13.

Only in-frame clones appear in the TCRdb table, and some are missing; sequencing was by immunoSEQ multiplex PCR. Of tens of thousands of clones in the sample, roughly 80% were seen once. Study-level points and caveats: 80% to 95% of patients showed vaccine-induced immune responses across multiple MHC alleles.

The sample here was PBMCs, taken from a glioma patient whose treatment included an IDH1 peptide vaccine. This clonotype originated in a young man with glioma. Some clones in this sample may be carry-over from other donors' samples. This chain links TRBV7-6 with TRBJ2-7; D call uncertain. The CDR3 loop reads CASSLGPAGTYEQYF. The CDR3 nucleotides read TGTGCCAGCAGTTTAGGTCCGGCAGGAACGTACGAGCAGTACTTC.